The 20 T cell receptor beta chains presented below share a single source sample, sequenced in a study of T-cell memory formation after mild COVID-19 (dated by TCRdb to 2020 to 2023). The library came from 5' RACE. Sequencing relied on an Illumina NovaSeq 6000. In-frame beta chains were kept once TCRdb had trimmed the public reads at Q25 with fastp and called clones with MiXCR. Every CDR3 protein is listed once, alongside the most common genes and DNA of its rows. The sample includes a few hundred thousand distinct CDR3 sequences, with over 15% observed a single time. Under 25% of the sample comes from the top ten. The source material was PBMCs or a T cell subset sorted from them (not recorded which). These receptors were taken from a man aged 18 to 30 who had mild COVID-19 (a few samples of this study predate the infection). The sample titles of this study are shuffled in the database, so cell type and time point are left out; the donor was told from shared clones.

V usage is TRBV7-9 and J usage is TRBJ1-6; tentatively, D is TRBD1 (5 bases). Germline CDR1 SEHNR, CDR2 FQNEAQ (reference sequence). Deletions cut 2 bases from V and 8 bases from J, with 7 bases between. The CDR3 has 13 amino acids. CDR3 sequence (DNA): TGTGCCAGCAGCTTACGCAGGGATTCACCCCTCCACTTT. Its protein is CASSLRRDSPLHF.

In this sample, this clonotype turned up a few times. The chain employs TRBV5-1 and TRBJ1-5, with 11 bases lining up with TRBD1. Germline V gene lookup returns CDR1 SGHRS and CDR2 YFSETQ. The CDR3 totals 15 residues. Unmatched junction bases numbered 3, after V lost 4 bases and J lost 3 bases. The CDR3, as DNA: TGCGCCAGCAGCCGGACAGGGGGCCACAATCAGCCCCAGCATTTT. This codes for CASSRTGGHNQPQHF.

The chain recombines TRBV6-6 with TRBJ2-3; 11 nucleotides line up with TRBD2. V trimming: 6 bases; J trimming: 2 bases; junction bases outside the gene matches: 4. Germline loops: CDR1 MNHNY, CDR2 SVGAGI (reference sequence). This CDR3 is 15 amino acids long. Written as DNA, the CDR3 is TGTGCCAGCAGAAATAGCGGGGGGGTCACAGATACGCAGTATTTT. Translating gives CASRNSGGVTDTQYF.

The gene calls are TRBV29-1 and TRBJ2-7; either TRBD1 or TRBD2 may supply D (5 bases each). CDR1 and CDR2 (germline): SQVTM, ANQGSEA. The CDR3 has 13 amino acids. V lost 2 bases, J lost 2 bases, and 10 bases lay in between. The chain's CDR3 is CSVETGTPYEQYF. DNA of the CDR3: TGCAGCGTTGAAACGGGGACCCCCTACGAGCAGTACTTC.

In this sample, this clonotype turned up a few times. The V gene is TRBV24-1, the J gene TRBJ1-1; D gene ambiguous. Germline CDR1 is KGHDR and CDR2 is SFDVKD. The CDR3 is 15 amino acids. V gave up 3 bases and J gave up 1 base, with 11 bases separating them. The CDR3 nucleotides read TGTGCCACCAGTGATACCAGGAGCGGGAACACTGAAGCTTTCTTT. Translating it yields CATSDTRSGNTEAFF.

This clonotype was seen a handful of times. The chain employs TRBV28 and TRBJ1-5; D is possibly TRBD1 (6 bases). Germline V gives CDR1 MDHEN, CDR2 SYDVKM. The V end was cut by 7 bases, the J end by 7 bases, with 14 bases between. This CDR3 is 13 amino acids long. The DNA for the CDR3 is TGTGCCAGCAACCAGGGGAGCCGGCAGCCCCAGCATTTT. It encodes CASNQGSRQPQHF.

In its sample, this clonotype was seen a few times. The chain uses TRBV20-1 and TRBJ2-3; D gene ambiguous. Germline lookup yields CDR1 DFQATT and CDR2 SNEGSKA (reference sequence). Trimming removed 6 bases from V and 2 bases from J, with 15 bases in between. The CDR3 loop spans 14 amino acids. This CDR3 is CSATQRAITDTQYF. The CDR3 coding sequence is TGCAGTGCAACGCAAAGGGCTATCACAGATACGCAGTATTTT.

The chain is built from TRBV28 and TRBJ1-1, with D possibly matching TRBD1 (6 bases). Germline lookup yields CDR1 MDHEN and CDR2 SYDVKM. The CDR3 length is 14 residues. Trimming pared 3 bases from V and 10 bases from J, leaving 18 bases between. DNA for the CDR3: TGTGCCAGCAGTTTTCCGGCTCAAACAGGGAGAGCTTTCTTT. Translation: CASSFPAQTGRAFF.

The table lists this clonotype with a few counts. The chain carries TRBV29-1 and TRBJ2-7; D remains unclear. With 0 bases removed from V and 3 bases from J, the gap between germline ends came to 6 bases. CDR1 SQVTM and CDR2 ANQGSEA come from the germline V gene. The CDR3 is 12 residues long. For the CDR3, the DNA is TGCAGCGTTGAAGATACCGGCTACGAGCAGTACTTC. Translation gives CSVEDTGYEQYF.

V gene TRBV5-5 combines with J gene TRBJ1-5; D uncertain. Germline CDR1 reads SGHKS; CDR2 reads YYEKEE (reference sequence). This CDR3 spans 16 amino acids. Deletions cut 0 bases from V and 9 bases from J, with 19 bases between. The CDR3 nucleotides read TGTGCCAGCAGCTTGGGGACGGAGGAAAGGCGTGGGCCCCAGCATTTT. Translating it yields CASSLGTEERRGPQHF.

The chain combines TRBV7-6 with TRBJ2-1; D not certain. From germline, CDR1 is SGHVS and CDR2 FNYEAQ. The length of the CDR3 is 15 residues. Trimming removed 1 base from V and 6 bases from J, with 13 bases in between. The CDR3, as DNA: TGTGCCAGCAGCTTAGAGGCCCTAGATGCCAATGAGCAGTTCTTC. Translated, it gives CASSLEALDANEQFF.

This clonotype was observed a few times. The chain recombines TRBV11-2 with TRBJ1-5; D call uncertain. CDR1 is SGHAT, CDR2 FQNNGV, per germline. The V end was cut by 0 bases, the J end by 0 bases, with 9 bases between. This CDR3 comprises 16 residues. CDR3 bases: TGTGCCAGCAGCTTAGACGCCATGTATAGCAATCAGCCCCAGCATTTT. The encoded protein is CASSLDAMYSNQPQHF.

For this clonotype: The CDR3 does not end in the conserved phenylalanine or tryptophan, so this is likely a read error. The V call is TRBV7-2, the J call TRBJ1-2; 9 positions agree with TRBD1. This CDR3 region has 16 residues. Germline lookup yields CDR1 SGHTA and CDR2 FQGNSA. V lost 5 bases to trimming and J lost 5 bases; unmatched junction nucleotides: 12. The CDR3 region has the DNA TGTGCCAGCAGCCCAGCCGGGACAGGGAAGAGGTATGGCTACACCCTC. Its protein product is CASSPAGTGKRYGYTL.

The chain combines TRBV4-1 with TRBJ2-7, with D maybe TRBD2 (5 bases). The CDR3 has 13 amino acids. V lost 4 bases and J lost 7, with 14 bases in between. Germline V gene sequence: CDR1 MGHRA, CDR2 YSYEKL. CDR3 residues: CASSLRATGEQYV. CDR3 in DNA: TGCGCCAGCAGCCTCCGGGCTACGGGGGAGCAGTACGTC.

This clonotype was seen only a few times. This chain links TRBV6-5 with TRBJ1-2; 8 nucleotides agree with TRBD1. V shed 5 bases, J shed 7 bases, and the junction held 9 bases outside the gene matches. The CDR3 extends over 14 amino acids. Germline values: CDR1 MNHEY, CDR2 SVGAGI. The CDR3 DNA follows: TGTGCCAGCAGTCCCATGACAGGGGCGGCTGGCTACACCTTC. This sequence encodes CASSPMTGAAGYTF.

This clonotype was seen ten or more times. CDR3 sequence (DNA): TGCGCCAGCAGCGGAGGACAGGGTGGCGAGCAGTACTTC. Translation: CASSGGQGGEQYF. This rearrangement joins TRBV5-1 to TRBJ2-7; TRBD1 agrees at 8 bases. Germline V gene data show CDR1 as SGHRS and CDR2 as YFSETQ. Trimming cost V 4 bases and J 6 bases; bases outside gene matches: 6. The CDR3 has 13 amino acids.

In its sample, this clonotype was seen a few times. The chain employs TRBV14 and TRBJ2-7; TRBD1 matches at 7 bases. The germline gives CDR1 SGHDN, CDR2 FVKESK. The length of the CDR3 is 12 residues. Trimming removed 3 bases from V and 10 bases from J; junction bases left unmatched: 6. The CDR3 DNA reads TGTGCCAGCAGCCAGGACAGGTCTACTCAGTACGTC. This encodes CASSQDRSTQYV.

The rearrangement joins TRBV3-1 to TRBJ1-1; 7 nucleotides align to TRBD1. The CDR3 runs to 15 residues. Germline V gives CDR1 LGHDT, CDR2 YNNKEL (reference sequence). Trimming removed 1 base from V and 6 bases from J; junction bases left unmatched: 8. The chain's CDR3 is CASSQVRQGTPEAFF. The CDR3 DNA is TGTGCCAGCAGCCAAGTGAGACAGGGTACCCCTGAAGCTTTCTTT.

The chain carries TRBV13 and TRBJ1-2; TRBD1 is a possible D gene (6 bases). The CDR3 consists of 15 residues. Looked up from germline, CDR1 is PRHDT and CDR2 is FYEKMQ (reference sequence). V was pared by 5 bases and J by 6 bases, with 19 bases between. The CDR3, as DNA: TGTGCCAGCAGCGTACCAGAAGACAGGAAGGATGGCTACACCTTC. It is translated as CASSVPEDRKDGYTF.

The rearrangement links TRBV20-1 to TRBJ2-1; maybe TRBD1 (5 bases). The V gene's germline CDR1 is DFQATT and CDR2 SNEGSKA (reference sequence). The CDR3 loop spans 17 amino acids. Trimming cost V 3 bases and J 4 bases, with 22 bases left between them. CDR3 in DNA: TGCAGTGCTAGTTCCCAGGGTTCCTATTCAAGGTACAATGAGCAGTTCTTC. Its translation: CSASSQGSYSRYNEQFF.